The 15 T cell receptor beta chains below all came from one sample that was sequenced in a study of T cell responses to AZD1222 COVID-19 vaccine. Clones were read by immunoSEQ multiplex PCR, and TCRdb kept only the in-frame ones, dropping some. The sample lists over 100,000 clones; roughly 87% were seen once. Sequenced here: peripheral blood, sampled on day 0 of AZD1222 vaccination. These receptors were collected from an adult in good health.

In DNA form, the CDR3 reads TGTGCCAGCAGCCTGGGCGTCAGGGGGGGAGACACCTTC. Protein product: CASSLGVRGGDTF. This chain uses TRBV13 with TRBJ1-2; TRBD1 aligns across 7 bases. There are 13 residues in the CDR3. The V gene's germline CDR1 is PRHDT and CDR2 FYEKMQ (reference sequence). V lost 5 bases to trimming and J lost 12 bases; unmatched junction nucleotides: 12.

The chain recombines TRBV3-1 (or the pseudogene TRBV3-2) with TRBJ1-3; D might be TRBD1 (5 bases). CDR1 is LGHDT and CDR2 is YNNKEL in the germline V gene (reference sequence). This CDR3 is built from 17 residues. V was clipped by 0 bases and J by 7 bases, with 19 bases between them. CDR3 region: CASSQEATAGFWNTIYF. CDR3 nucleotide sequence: TGTGCCAGCAGCCAAGAGGCCACTGCAGGGTTCTGGAACACCATATATTTT.

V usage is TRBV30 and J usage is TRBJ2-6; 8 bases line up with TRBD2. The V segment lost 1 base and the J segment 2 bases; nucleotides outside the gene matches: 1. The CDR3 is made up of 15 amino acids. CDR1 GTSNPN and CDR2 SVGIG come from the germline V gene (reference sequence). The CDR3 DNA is TGTGCCTGGAGTGCCGGGGGGGCTGGGGCCAACGTCCTGACTTTC. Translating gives CAWSAGGAGANVLTF.

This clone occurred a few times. The chain's CDR3 is CSVDTGISGGEQYF. The CDR3 DNA sequence: TGCAGCGTCGATACGGGGATTTCAGGAGGGGAGCAGTACTTC. The chain recombines TRBV29-1 with TRBJ2-7, with D possibly being TRBD2 (6 bases). CDR3 length: 14 amino acids. The germline V gene encodes CDR1 SQVTM and CDR2 ANQGSEA. Deletions cut 6 bases from V and 7 bases from J, with 22 bases between.

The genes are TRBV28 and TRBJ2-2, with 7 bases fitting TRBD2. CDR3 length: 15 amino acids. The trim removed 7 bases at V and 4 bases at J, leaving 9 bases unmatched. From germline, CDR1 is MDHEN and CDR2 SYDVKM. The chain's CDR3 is CASTSGGSGTGELFF. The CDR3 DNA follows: TGTGCCAGCACCTCGGGGGGAAGTGGCACCGGGGAGCTGTTTTTT.

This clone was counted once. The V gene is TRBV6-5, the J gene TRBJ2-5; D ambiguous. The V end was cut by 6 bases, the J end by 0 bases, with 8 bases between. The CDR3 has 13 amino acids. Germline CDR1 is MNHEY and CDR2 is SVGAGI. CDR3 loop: CASRAVYQETQYF. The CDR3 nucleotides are TGTGCCAGCAGGGCAGTGTACCAAGAGACCCAGTACTTC.

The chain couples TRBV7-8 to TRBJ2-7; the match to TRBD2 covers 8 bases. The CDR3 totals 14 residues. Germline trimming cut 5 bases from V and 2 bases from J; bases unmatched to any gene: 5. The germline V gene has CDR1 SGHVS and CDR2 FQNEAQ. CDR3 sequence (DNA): TGTGCCAGCAGCGGGACTAGGGGAACCTACGAGCAGTACTTC. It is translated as CASSGTRGTYEQYF.

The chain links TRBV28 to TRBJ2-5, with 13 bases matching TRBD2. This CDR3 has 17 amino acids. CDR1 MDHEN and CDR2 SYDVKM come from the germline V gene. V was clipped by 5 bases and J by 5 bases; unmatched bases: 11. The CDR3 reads CASSLIRTSGRWETQYF. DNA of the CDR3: TGTGCCAGCAGTCTCATTAGGACTAGCGGGAGATGGGAGACCCAGTACTTC. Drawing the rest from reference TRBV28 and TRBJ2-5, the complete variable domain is DVKVTQSSRYLVKRTGEKVFLECVQDMDHENMFWYRQDPGLGLRLIYFSYDVKMKEKGDIPEGYSVSREKKERFSLILESASTNQTSMYLCASSLIRTSGRWETQYFGPGTRLLVL.

The CDR3 spells CASSTQGTSYEQYF. The CDR3 DNA follows: TGTGCCAGCAGCACACAAGGGACCTCCTACGAGCAGTACTTC. The chain couples TRBV2 to TRBJ2-7; D tentatively reads TRBD1 or TRBD2 (5 bases each). The V and J ends lost 6 bases and 0 bases respectively, with 12 bases between them. CDR1 and CDR2 (germline): SNHLY, FYNNEI. The CDR3 has 14 amino acids.

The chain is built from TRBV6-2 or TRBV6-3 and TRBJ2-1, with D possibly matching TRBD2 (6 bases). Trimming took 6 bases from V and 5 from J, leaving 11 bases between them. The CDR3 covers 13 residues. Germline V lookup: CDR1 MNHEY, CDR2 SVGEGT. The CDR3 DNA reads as TGTGCCAGCAGCAGACTAGGGAACAATGAGCAGTTCTTC. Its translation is CASSRLGNNEQFF.

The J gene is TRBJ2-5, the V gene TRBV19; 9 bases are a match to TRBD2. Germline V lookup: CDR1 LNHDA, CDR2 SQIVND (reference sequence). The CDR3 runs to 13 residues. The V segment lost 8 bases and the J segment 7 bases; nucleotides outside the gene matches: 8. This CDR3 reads CASRRGGLGTQYF. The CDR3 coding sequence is TGTGCCAGTCGGCGGGGGGGCCTCGGGACCCAGTACTTC.

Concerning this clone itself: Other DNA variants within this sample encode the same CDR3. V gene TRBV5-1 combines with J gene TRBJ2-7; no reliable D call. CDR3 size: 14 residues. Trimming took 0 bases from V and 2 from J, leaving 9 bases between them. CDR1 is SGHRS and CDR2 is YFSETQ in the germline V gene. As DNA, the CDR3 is TGCGCCAGCAGCTTGGTCGCAGGTCCCTACGAGCAGTACTTC. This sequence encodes CASSLVAGPYEQYF.

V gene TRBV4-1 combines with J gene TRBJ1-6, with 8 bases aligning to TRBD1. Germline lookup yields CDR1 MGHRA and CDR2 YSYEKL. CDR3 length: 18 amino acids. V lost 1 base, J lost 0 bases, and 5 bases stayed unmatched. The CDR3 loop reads CASSQGGTGSSYNSPLHF. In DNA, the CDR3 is TGCGCCAGCAGCCAAGGTGGGACAGGCAGCTCCTATAATTCACCCCTCCACTTT.

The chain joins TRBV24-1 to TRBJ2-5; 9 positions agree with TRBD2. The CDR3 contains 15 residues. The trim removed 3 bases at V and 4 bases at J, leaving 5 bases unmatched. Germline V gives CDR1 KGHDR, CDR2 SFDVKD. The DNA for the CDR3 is TGTGCCACCAGTGATCCTGGGACTAGCAGAGAGACCCAGTACTTC. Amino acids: CATSDPGTSRETQYF.

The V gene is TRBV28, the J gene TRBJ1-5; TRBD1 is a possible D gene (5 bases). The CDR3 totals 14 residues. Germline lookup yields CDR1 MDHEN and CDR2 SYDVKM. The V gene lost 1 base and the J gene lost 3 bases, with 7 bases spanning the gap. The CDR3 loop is CASSLSGINQPQHF. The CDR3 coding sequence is TGTGCCAGCAGTTTATCAGGGATCAATCAGCCCCAGCATTTT.